What follows are 10 T cell receptor beta chains derived from one specimen sequenced in a study of T cell responses to AZD1222 COVID-19 vaccine. TCRdb's table, derived via immunoSEQ multiplex PCR, lists solely in-frame clones and lacks some. Of approximately 160,000 clones in the sample, approximately 90% are singletons; the top ten hold 2.5% to 3.5%. Source: peripheral blood, taken on day 0 of AZD1222 vaccination. All receptors derive from an adult in good health.

The chain recombines TRBV7-2 with TRBJ2-2, with TRBD2 identical over 13 bases. The CDR3 has 16 amino acids. J gave up 2 bases and V 6 bases, and 3 bases lay outside the gene matches. Per germline, CDR1 SGHTA and CDR2 FQGNSA. CDR3 DNA: TGTGCCAGCAGTTGGACTAGCGGGGGAAACACCGGGGAGCTGTTTTTT. It encodes CASSWTSGGNTGELFF.

This chain joins TRBV6-5 and TRBJ2-5; 10 bases are shared with TRBD1. The CDR3 spans 15 residues. Looked up from germline, CDR1 is MNHEY and CDR2 is SVGAGI. The junction had 9 bases not matched to a gene; V was cut back by 4 bases and J by 7 bases. This CDR3 is CASSSHQTGGTTQYF. The CDR3 coding sequence is TGTGCCAGCAGTTCCCACCAGACAGGGGGCACGACCCAGTACTTC.

The V call is TRBV3-1 (or the pseudogene TRBV3-2), the J call TRBJ2-3, with 10 bases lining up with TRBD2. The CDR3 loop spans 17 amino acids. The ends lost 4 bases at V and 5 bases at J; junction bases unmatched: 12. Germline V CDR1 and CDR2: LGHDT, YNNKEL (reference sequence). CDR3 nucleotides: TGTGCCAGCAGCCCCGAAATAAGCGGGGGGGCGGGAGATACGCAGTATTTT. Residues: CASSPEISGGAGDTQYF.

The chain recombines TRBV15 with TRBJ1-4, with TRBD1 matching 9 bases. Germline assignment: CDR1 LNHNV and CDR2 YYDKDF (reference sequence). V shed 2 bases, J shed 8 bases, and the junction held 6 bases outside the gene matches. CDR3 length: 15 residues. The CDR3 region is CATSRRDRAEEKLFF. The CDR3 DNA reads TGTGCCACCAGCAGAAGGGACAGGGCTGAGGAAAAACTGTTTTTT. The whole variable domain, remainder taken from reference TRBV15 and TRBJ1-4, is DAMVIQNPRYQVTQFGKPVTLSCSQTLNHNVMYWYQQKSSQAPKLLFHYYDKDFNNEADTPDNFQSRRPNTSFCFLDIRSPGLGDTAMYLCATSRRDRAEEKLFFGSGTQLSVL.

J is TRBJ1-1 and V is TRBV6-5, with D uncertain. Germline V CDR1 and CDR2: MNHEY, SVGAGI. The CDR3 loop spans 13 amino acids. Trimming removed 10 bases from V and 5 bases from J, with 17 bases in between. Here the CDR3 reads CATLTRLGTEAFF. CDR3 in DNA: TGTGCCACCCTGACTCGACTAGGTACTGAAGCTTTCTTT.

J is TRBJ1-2 and V is TRBV18; D is unresolved. Between the trimmed V and J ends, which lost 5 bases and 4 bases, there was a span of 8 bases. Germline CDR1 and CDR2: KGHSH and LQKENI. The CDR3 runs to 12 residues. The CDR3 DNA is TGTGCCAGCTCAAGCTATGCCTATGGCTACACCTTC. Protein: CASSSYAYGYTF. Full variable domain (remainder filled in from reference TRBV18 and TRBJ1-2): NAGVMQNPRHLVRRRGQEARLRCSPMKGHSHVYWYRQLPEEGLKFMVYLQKENIIDESGMPKERFSAEFPKEGPSILRIQQVVRGDSAAYFCASSSYAYGYTFGSGTRLTVV.

The chain employs TRBV27 and TRBJ1-5; 8 nucleotides line up with TRBD1. CDR1 is MNHEY, CDR2 SMNVEV, per germline (reference sequence). CDR3 size: 14 residues. With 7 bases clipped from V and 4 bases from J, the junction kept 6 bases outside the gene matches. The CDR3 spells CASNGQGKNQPQHF. The CDR3 nucleotides are TGTGCCAGCAATGGACAGGGAAAAAATCAGCCCCAGCATTTT.

This chain links TRBV7-6 with TRBJ2-3, with TRBD1 as a possible D gene (5 bases). Trimming cost V 1 base and J 8 bases, with 10 bases left between them. The CDR3 covers 13 residues. CDR1 is SGHVS, CDR2 FNYEAQ, per germline. The CDR3 DNA follows: TGTGCCAGCAGCTTAGAAGTTAGGGGTACGCAGTATTTT. Residues: CASSLEVRGTQYF.

The chain carries TRBV7-9 and TRBJ1-5; the match to TRBD1 covers 7 bases. V shed 1 base and J 4 bases; nucleotides not matched to a gene: 4. Germline V CDR1 and CDR2: SEHNR, FQNEAQ (reference sequence). This CDR3 spans 15 amino acids. CDR3 nucleotide sequence: TGTGCCAGCAGCTTAGGGGGGACAGATAATCAGCCCCAGCATTTT. Its protein product is CASSLGGTDNQPQHF.

The J gene is TRBJ2-7, the V gene TRBV7-2, with no clear D. CDR3 length: 13 amino acids. Trimming cost V 5 bases and J 13 bases, with 21 bases left between them. In germline, CDR1 is SGHTA, CDR2 FQGNSA. CDR3 sequence (DNA): TGTGCCAGCAGCCCGATGGGATCCAACCCCGCTTACTTC. This translates into CASSPMGSNPAYF.